These T cell receptor beta chains were read from a single sample in a study of T and B cells in COVID-19 patients. TCRdb processed the multiplex PCR reads anew with MiXCR; each CDR3 protein has one entry. The sample records a few thousand distinct CDR3 sequences, 20% to 30% being singletons. The sample taken for sequencing was blood. The receptor set was obtained from a human donor with active COVID-19. Each CDR3 is given with its conserved first and last residue. A D gene is named only where the DNA matches it firmly.

V gene	D gene	CDR3 protein
TRBV10-3	NA	CAIRDPGYEQYF
TRBV6-6	NA	CASTPARGAVDNEQFF
TRBV6-2/TRBV6-3	TRBD2	CASSLDTSVVGNEQFF
TRBV5-5	NA	CASSSEWRGSYEQYF
TRBV6-5	NA	CASSLTGLGETQYF
TRBV6-2/TRBV6-3	NA	CASSYLASRAFF
TRBV6-1	TRBD2	CASVPGTSGRDTQYF
TRBV6-5	TRBD1	CASSPDRATELYF
TRBV30	TRBD2	CACGTSGKIEYF
TRBV30	TRBD2	CAWRTLASNEQFF
TRBV6-2/TRBV6-3	NA	CASSPASNTGELFF
TRBV19	TRBD1	CASSTGTGGRSGELFF
TRBV21-1	NA	CASSKAGDPQPNNYEQYF
TRBV6-4	NA	CASSDGATDTQYF
TRBV19	NA	CASSVRLSRYTDTQYF
TRBV19	NA	CASRGTGGNIIYF
TRBV12-3/TRBV12-4	NA	CASSLSGLSNQPQHF
TRBV12-3/TRBV12-4	NA	CASSLVRGGGYTF
TRBV27	NA	CASSSVHGVTEAFF
TRBV5-4	NA	CASSLFSGYGYTF
TRBV24-1	NA	CATSADHISDEQFF
TRBV6-5	TRBD2	CASSSGTRGVKFF
TRBV18	NA	CASSPLGPGNNSPLHF
TRBV27	TRBD1	CASSPIRQGARGYTF
TRBV27	NA	CASSRLVGGNQPQHF
TRBV7-2	NA	CASSLEGSTVREQYF
TRBV10-3	TRBD1	CAISYNRQGGTEAFF
TRBV19	NA	CASSTATDLTGNTIYF
TRBV27	TRBD1	CASSTRDRGRGYGYTF
TRBV11-1	NA	CASSLGGSFWSGTQYF
TRBV6-2/TRBV6-3	TRBD2	CASRPAGTSGRSEQFF
TRBV29-1	TRBD1	CSSPGLTGEGYIF
TRBV2	NA	CASRGRQWTGTEAFF
TRBV6-2/TRBV6-3	TRBD2	CAGRASGRTYEQYF
TRBV5-1	NA	CASSLGGEETQYF
TRBV19	TRBD1	CASSRDRGFNTEAFF
TRBV6-2/TRBV6-3	TRBD1	CASSLGTGGRYEQYF
TRBV7-2	TRBD1	CASSLGTGLYF
TRBV27	NA	CAVRRDYNEQFF
TRBV7-9	TRBD1	CASIRDREYSGANVLTF
TRBV19	TRBD2	CASSIRGLAGLLYGQYF
TRBV5-4	NA	CASSSTDSTEAFF
TRBV14	TRBD1	CASSPAPGQGIETQYF
TRBV5-4	TRBD2	CAAGSGSLSSYNEQFF
TRBV5-1	NA	CASSLSSTDTQYF
TRBV6-2/TRBV6-3	TRBD2	CASSSRGSGRPDTQYF